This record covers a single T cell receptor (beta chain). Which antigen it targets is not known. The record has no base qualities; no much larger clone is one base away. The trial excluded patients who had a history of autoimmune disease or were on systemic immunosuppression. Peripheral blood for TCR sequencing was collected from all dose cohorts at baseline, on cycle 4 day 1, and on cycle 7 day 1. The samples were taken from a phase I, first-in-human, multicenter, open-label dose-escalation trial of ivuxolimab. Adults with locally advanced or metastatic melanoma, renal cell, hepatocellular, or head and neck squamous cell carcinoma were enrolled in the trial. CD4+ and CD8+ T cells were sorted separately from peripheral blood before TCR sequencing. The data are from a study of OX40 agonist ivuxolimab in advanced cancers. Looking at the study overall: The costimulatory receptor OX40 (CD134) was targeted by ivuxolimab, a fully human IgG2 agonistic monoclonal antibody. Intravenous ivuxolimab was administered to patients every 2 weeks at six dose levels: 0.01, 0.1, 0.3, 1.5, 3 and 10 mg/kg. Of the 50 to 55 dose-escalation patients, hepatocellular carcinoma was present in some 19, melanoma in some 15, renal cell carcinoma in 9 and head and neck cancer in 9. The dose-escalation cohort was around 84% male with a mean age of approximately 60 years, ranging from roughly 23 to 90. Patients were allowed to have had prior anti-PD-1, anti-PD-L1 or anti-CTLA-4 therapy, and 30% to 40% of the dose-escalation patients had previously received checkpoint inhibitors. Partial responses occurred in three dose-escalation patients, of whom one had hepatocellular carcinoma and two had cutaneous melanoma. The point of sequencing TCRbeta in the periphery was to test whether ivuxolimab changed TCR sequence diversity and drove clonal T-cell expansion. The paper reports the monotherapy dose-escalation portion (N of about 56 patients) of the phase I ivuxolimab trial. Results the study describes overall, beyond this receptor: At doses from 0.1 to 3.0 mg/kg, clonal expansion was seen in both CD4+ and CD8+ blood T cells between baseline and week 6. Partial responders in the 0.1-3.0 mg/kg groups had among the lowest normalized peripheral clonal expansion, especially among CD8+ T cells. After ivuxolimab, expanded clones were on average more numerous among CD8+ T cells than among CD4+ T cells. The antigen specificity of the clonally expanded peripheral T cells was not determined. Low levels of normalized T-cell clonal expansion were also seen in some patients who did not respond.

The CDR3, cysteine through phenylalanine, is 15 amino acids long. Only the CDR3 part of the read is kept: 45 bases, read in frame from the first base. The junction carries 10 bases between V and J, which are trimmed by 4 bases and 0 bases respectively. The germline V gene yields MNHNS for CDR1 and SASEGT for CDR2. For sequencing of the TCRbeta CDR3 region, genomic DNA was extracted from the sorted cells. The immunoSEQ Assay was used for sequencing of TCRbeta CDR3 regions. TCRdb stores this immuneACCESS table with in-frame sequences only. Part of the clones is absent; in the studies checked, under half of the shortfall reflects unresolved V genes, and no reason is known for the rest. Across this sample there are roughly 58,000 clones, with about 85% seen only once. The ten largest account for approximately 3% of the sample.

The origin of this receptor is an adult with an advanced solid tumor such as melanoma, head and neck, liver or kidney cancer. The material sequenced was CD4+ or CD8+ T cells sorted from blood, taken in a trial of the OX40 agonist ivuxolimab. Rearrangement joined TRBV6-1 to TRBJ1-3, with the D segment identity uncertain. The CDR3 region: CASSGSPSSGNTIYF. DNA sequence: TGTGCCAGCAGTGGAAGCCCGAGCTCTGGAAACACCATATATTTT.